This entry features one T cell receptor (beta chain) sequence. Its specificity is unknown. The data stem from a study of response to subunit inactivated influenza vaccine. Study-wide points: Every seasonal influenza vaccination brings in few new T cells, the authors suggested.

MiXCR, run by TCRdb on the RT-PCR reads, gives a single entry per CDR3 protein. The profile shows 710,000 or so distinct CDR3 sequences, 15% to 18% of them singletons. V dropped 8 bases and J dropped 4; count of bases not matched to a gene: 7. The germline V gene encodes CDR1 LNHDA and CDR2 SQIVND (reference sequence). This CDR3 contains 13 residues. Sample: PBMCs from blood, taken 12 days after vaccination. The clonotype comes from a man in his forties or fifties who received an inactivated influenza vaccine. J is TRBJ2-7 and V is TRBV19; 8 nucleotides line up with TRBD1. The CDR3 loop is CASERQGSYEQYF. As DNA, the CDR3 is TGTGCCAGTGAAAGACAGGGGTCTTACGAGCAGTACTTC.